Listed here are 13 T cell receptor beta chains from one sample, sequenced in a study of blood T cell repertoires in COVID-19. Only in-frame clones appear in the TCRdb table, and some are missing; sequencing was by immunoSEQ multiplex PCR. Here the sample spans roughly 190,000 clones, more than 65% being singletons. Material: peripheral blood. The receptors derive from a human donor with acute or convalescent COVID-19. The donor label of this sample is uncertain.

V and J are TRBV5-1 and TRBJ2-1, with 7 bases lining up with TRBD2. V shed 2 bases and J 2 bases; nucleotides not matched to a gene: 10. From germline, CDR1 is SGHRS and CDR2 YFSETQ. This CDR3 region has 17 residues. In nucleotides, the CDR3 is TGCGCCAGCAGCTTAAAAGGCGGGAGTGGGGCCTACAATGAGCAGTTCTTC. Protein sequence: CASSLKGGSGAYNEQFF.

This clone was seen a single time. The J gene is TRBJ1-1, the V gene TRBV23-1, with a weak D call TRBD1 (5 bases). TRBV23-1 is flagged as an ORF with uncertain function. V was clipped by 6 bases and J by 1 base, with 15 bases between them. CDR3 length equals 15 residues. CDR3 bases: TGCGCCAGCAGCCGGGGGGACCAGAAGAACACTGAAGCTTTCTTT. Amino acids: CASSRGDQKNTEAFF.

This clone has only one observation. The junction departs from germline at one end; a sequencing error may be responsible. This CDR3 is CASSSRLAGGLVF. The CDR3, as DNA: TGTGCCAGCAGTTCCCGACTAGCGGGAGGTTTGGTCTTC. The chain joins TRBV27 to TRBJ2-7; 13 nucleotides line up with TRBD2. Germline V gene data show CDR1 as MNHEY and CDR2 as SMNVEV (reference sequence). The length of the CDR3 is 13 residues.

The chain has TRBV5-4 and TRBJ1-2; D is unclear. Germline V lookup: CDR1 SGHNT, CDR2 YYREEE (reference sequence). This CDR3 has 15 residues. V shed 2 bases and J shed 2 bases, with 13 bases lying between them. Here the CDR3 reads CASSFGGGGNYGYTF. In DNA, the CDR3 is TGTGCCAGCAGCTTCGGCGGCGGAGGGAACTATGGCTACACCTTC.

The chain is built from TRBV28 and TRBJ1-6, with TRBD1 as a possible D gene (5 bases). V was clipped by 1 base and J by 6 bases, with 19 bases between them. Germline CDR1 MDHEN, CDR2 SYDVKM. This CDR3 comprises 18 residues. The CDR3: CASSLSNPGGMSNSPLHF. The CDR3 nucleotides read TGTGCCAGCAGTTTATCGAACCCCGGGGGGATGAGTAATTCACCCCTCCACTTT.

The chain has TRBV5-1 and TRBJ1-1; D is perhaps TRBD1 (6 bases). CDR1 is SGHRS, CDR2 YFSETQ, per germline. V dropped 3 bases and J dropped 2 bases, with 8 bases sitting between them. The CDR3 contains 13 residues. Here the CDR3 DNA reads TGCGCCAGCAGCTCGGACAGTAACACTGAAGCTTTCTTT. It is translated as CASSSDSNTEAFF.

This clone was counted only a few times. The chain's CDR3 is CASSWTGGASGNTIYF. The CDR3 nucleotides read TGTGCCAGCAGCTGGACAGGGGGCGCGTCCGGAAACACCATATATTTT. V gene TRBV7-9 combines with J gene TRBJ1-3; 11 nucleotides line up with TRBD1. Germline trimming cut 4 bases from V and 4 bases from J; bases unmatched to any gene: 6. This CDR3 region has 16 residues. From germline, CDR1 is SEHNR and CDR2 FQNEAQ (reference sequence).

This chain uses TRBV11-2 with TRBJ2-1; D is unresolved. Germline V gene sequence: CDR1 SGHAT, CDR2 FQNNGV. The CDR3 sequence is 15 residues long. Trimming pared 0 bases from V and 4 bases from J, leaving 10 bases between. CDR3 sequence reads: CASSLDVPSYNEQFF. The CDR3, as DNA: TGTGCCAGCAGCTTAGACGTACCGAGTTACAATGAGCAGTTCTTC.

This chain links TRBV6-6 with TRBJ2-1; 8 bases match TRBD2. CDR3 size: 16 residues. J lost 9 bases, V lost 2 bases, and 12 bases had no gene match. Germline V gives CDR1 MNHNY, CDR2 SVGAGI (reference sequence). This CDR3 is CASSYPGLAGGGEQFF. For the CDR3, the DNA is TGTGCCAGCAGTTACCCCGGACTAGCCGGGGGCGGTGAGCAGTTCTTC.

The genes are TRBV6-5 and TRBJ1-2; 12 bases match TRBD1. Germline CDR1 reads MNHEY; CDR2 reads SVGAGI. The CDR3 loop spans 14 amino acids. J gave up 7 bases and V 6 bases, and 6 bases lay outside the gene matches. CDR3 amino acids: CASSGGTGGLGYTF. DNA for the CDR3: TGTGCCAGCAGCGGCGGGACAGGGGGCCTTGGCTACACCTTC.

J is TRBJ1-2 and V is TRBV30; D call uncertain. This CDR3 spans 15 amino acids. The germline CDR1 and CDR2 sequences are GTSNPN and SVGIG (reference sequence). With 0 bases removed from V and 8 bases from J, the gap between germline ends came to 19 bases. The CDR3 DNA is TGTGCCTGGAGTGTTGGGTCCACCCTAACCGGGGGCTACACCTTC. Residues: CAWSVGSTLTGGYTF.

This clone was seen a handful of times. This chain connects TRBV2 to TRBJ1-4; tentatively, D is TRBD1 (6 bases). The CDR3 covers 15 residues. With 2 bases removed from V and 7 bases from J, the gap between germline ends came to 14 bases. Germline V CDR1 and CDR2: SNHLY, FYNNEI. CDR3 coding DNA: TGTGCCAGCAGTGAAATGGGGGCGCGCGGTGAAAAACTGTTTTTT. Translating gives CASSEMGARGEKLFF.

The chain carries TRBV30 and TRBJ2-2; 8 nucleotides agree with TRBD1. The V gene end was trimmed by 3 bases and the J gene end by 6 bases; junction bases not matched to a gene: 6. The germline V gene has CDR1 GTSNPN and CDR2 SVGIG (reference sequence). The CDR3 length is 14 residues. The CDR3 is CAWRDRAVAGELFF. CDR3 coding DNA: TGTGCCTGGAGGGACAGGGCCGTCGCCGGGGAGCTGTTTTTT.